Listed below are T cell receptor beta chains from one sample, sequenced in a study of spatial heterogeneity in lung cancer. TCRdb re-derived calls from the 5' RACE reads in MiXCR, one entry per CDR3 protein. The data hold about 94,000 distinct CDR3 sequences, with approximately 20% observed a single time. Specimen: PBMCs, collected at follow-up. Receptor source: a male donor with early-stage non-small cell lung cancer. CDR3s include the opening cysteine and the closing phenylalanine or tryptophan. D genes are given only for firm matches. A clone size is listed for some rows: how often the clone was seen (once, few, many), or a class if it is expanded.

V: TRBV7-8
D: NA
J: TRBJ1-3
length: 17
size: few
CDR3: CASSLEAAFVSGNTIYF
DNA: TGTGCCAGCAGCTTAGAGGCAGCCTTTGTCTCTGGAAACACCATATATTTT

V: TRBV7-2
D: NA
J: TRBJ2-3
length: 12
size: NA
CDR3: CASSTDKGVPYF
DNA: TGTGCCAGCAGCACGGACAAGGGGGTCCCGTATTTT

V: TRBV7-8
D: NA
J: TRBJ1-6
length: 16
size: few
CDR3: CASSPFMGPNNSPLHF
DNA: TGTGCCAGCAGCCCGTTTATGGGGCCAAATAATTCACCCCTCCACTTT

V: TRBV7-9
D: NA
J: TRBJ1-1
length: 16
size: few
CDR3: CASSLVTRGMNTEAFF
DNA: TGTGCCAGCAGCTTAGTTACCAGGGGAATGAACACTGAAGCTTTCTTT

V: TRBV12-3/TRBV12-4
D: NA
J: TRBJ2-7
length: 10
size: once
CDR3: CGERRYEQYF
DNA: TGTGGAGAACGGCGTTACGAGCAGTACTTC

V: TRBV7-9
D: NA
J: TRBJ1-2
length: 14
size: many
CDR3: CASSLLTDNYGYTF
DNA: TGTGCCAGCAGCTTATTGACAGACAACTATGGCTACACCTTC

V: TRBV6-1
D: NA
J: TRBJ2-5
length: 11
size: NA
CDR3: CASSETATQYF
DNA: TGTGCCAGCAGTGAAACGGCGACCCAGTACTTC

V: TRBV5-1
D: NA
J: TRBJ2-3
length: 15
size: many
CDR3: CASSSRQTRTDTQYF
DNA: TGCGCCAGCAGCTCGAGACAGACCCGCACAGATACGCAGTATTTT

V: TRBV6-5
D: NA
J: TRBJ2-4
length: 16
size: NA
CDR3: CASSQFPDPAKNIQYF
DNA: TGTGCCAGCAGTCAATTTCCCGACCCAGCCAAAAACATTCAGTACTTC

V: TRBV4-2
D: NA
J: TRBJ1-1
length: 16
size: NA
CDR3: CASSQDRRGGSTEAFF
DNA: TGTGCCAGCAGCCAAGATCGTCGGGGGGGGAGCACTGAAGCTTTCTTT

V: TRBV27
D: NA
J: TRBJ1-2
length: 17
size: NA
CDR3: CASSLRYSSPVGYGYTF
DNA: TGTGCCAGCAGTTTACGGTACAGTTCACCCGTTGGGTATGGCTACACCTTC

V: TRBV3-1
D: NA
J: TRBJ2-3
length: 14
size: few
CDR3: CASSFPWDTDTQYF
DNA: TGTGCCAGCAGCTTCCCCTGGGACACAGATACGCAGTATTTT

V: TRBV12-3/TRBV12-4
D: NA
J: TRBJ2-1
length: 14
size: NA
CDR3: CASSLPGAYNEQFF
DNA: TGTGCCAGCAGTCTCCCTGGAGCTTACAATGAGCAGTTCTTC

V: TRBV19
D: TRBD1
J: TRBJ1-3
length: 14
size: NA
CDR3: CASTPTGSANTIYF
DNA: TGTGCCAGTACCCCGACAGGGTCGGCAAACACCATATATTTT

V: TRBV7-2
D: TRBD1
J: TRBJ1-6
length: 13
size: NA
CDR3: CASKDRENSPLHF
DNA: TGTGCCAGCAAGGACAGGGAAAATTCACCCCTCCACTTT

V: TRBV19
D: NA
J: TRBJ2-5
length: 15
size: few
CDR3: CASSIVPAVQETQYF
DNA: TGTGCCAGTAGTATAGTCCCGGCAGTCCAAGAGACCCAGTACTTC

V: TRBV4-1
D: TRBD2
J: TRBJ2-2
length: 17
size: NA
CDR3: CASSQDWTSGRTGELFF
DNA: TGCGCCAGCAGCCAAGATTGGACTAGCGGGAGGACCGGGGAGCTGTTTTTT

V: TRBV30
D: NA
J: TRBJ1-4
length: 13
size: NA
CDR3: CAWSGQFNEKLFF
DNA: TGTGCCTGGAGTGGTCAGTTTAATGAAAAACTGTTTTTT

V: TRBV7-2
D: NA
J: TRBJ1-1
length: 17
size: NA
CDR3: CASRRRGDPFMNTEAFF
DNA: TGTGCCAGCAGGAGGCGGGGGGACCCATTTATGAACACTGAAGCTTTCTTT

V: TRBV5-1
D: TRBD1
J: TRBJ1-5
length: 14
size: NA
CDR3: CASSLEGAQQPQHF
DNA: TGCGCCAGCAGCCTCGAGGGGGCCCAGCAGCCCCAGCATTTT

V: TRBV29-1
D: NA
J: TRBJ1-3
length: 15
size: NA
CDR3: CSTSLGGPSGNTIYF
DNA: TGCAGCACATCCTTGGGGGGGCCCTCTGGAAACACCATATATTTT

V: TRBV29-1
D: NA
J: TRBJ1-2
length: 15
size: NA
CDR3: CSVVFRALEGYGYTF
DNA: TGCAGCGTTGTTTTTCGGGCCCTGGAGGGCTATGGCTACACCTTC

V: TRBV2
D: TRBD1
J: TRBJ1-2
length: 12
size: NA
CDR3: CASSNRGYGYTF
DNA: TGTGCCAGCAGTAACAGGGGGTATGGCTACACCTTC

V: TRBV5-1
D: TRBD1
J: TRBJ1-1
length: 14
size: NA
CDR3: CASSKRDSGTEAFF
DNA: TGCGCCAGCAGCAAACGGGACAGTGGTACTGAAGCTTTCTTT

V: TRBV20-1
D: TRBD2
J: TRBJ2-3
length: 17
size: few
CDR3: CSARGTSGMGGTDTQYF
DNA: TGCAGTGCCCGGGGGACTAGCGGGATGGGCGGCACAGATACGCAGTATTTT

V: TRBV20-1
D: NA
J: TRBJ1-2
length: 14
size: NA
CDR3: CSATSRGSQDGYTF
DNA: TGCAGTGCTACCTCGAGGGGGAGTCAGGATGGCTACACCTTC

V: TRBV27
D: NA
J: TRBJ1-1
length: 13
size: few
CDR3: CASSPRQYTEAFF
DNA: TGTGCCAGCAGTCCCAGGCAGTATACTGAAGCTTTCTTT

V: TRBV5-1
D: TRBD1
J: TRBJ2-7
length: 14
size: few
CDR3: CASSLNRGVYEQYF
DNA: TGCGCCAGCAGCTTAAACAGGGGTGTCTACGAGCAGTACTTC

V: TRBV20-1
D: NA
J: TRBJ2-3
length: 13
size: few
CDR3: CSARQEWGDTQYF
DNA: TGCAGTGCTAGACAAGAGTGGGGAGATACGCAGTATTTT

V: TRBV24-1
D: TRBD1
J: TRBJ2-3
length: 16
size: NA
CDR3: CATSDGTGGRTDTQYF
DNA: TGTGCCACCAGTGATGGGACAGGGGGTAGAACAGATACGCAGTATTTT

V: TRBV5-1
D: NA
J: TRBJ2-1
length: 15
size: NA
CDR3: CASRPPSSSYNEQFF
DNA: TGCGCCAGCAGACCGCCGTCAAGCTCCTACAATGAGCAGTTCTTC

V: TRBV4-2
D: TRBD1
J: TRBJ2-2
length: 15
size: many
CDR3: CASSQGTGNSGELFF
DNA: TGTGCCAGCAGCCAGGGGACAGGGAATTCCGGGGAGCTGTTTTTT

V: TRBV20-1
D: NA
J: TRBJ2-3
length: 14
size: NA
CDR3: CSAPITSQFDTQYF
DNA: TGCAGTGCGCCCATCACTAGCCAATTTGATACGCAGTATTTT

V: TRBV19
D: TRBD1
J: TRBJ2-3
length: 15
size: NA
CDR3: CASKTGTGAKDTQYF
DNA: TGTGCCAGCAAGACCGGGACAGGGGCGAAAGATACGCAGTATTTT

V: TRBV7-6
D: NA
J: TRBJ1-5
length: 15
size: medium-sized
CDR3: CASSLGVGSGQPQHF
DNA: TGTGCCAGCAGCTTAGGCGTGGGCTCCGGTCAGCCCCAGCATTTT

V: TRBV12-5
D: TRBD1
J: TRBJ2-1
length: 15
size: few
CDR3: CASEAGTGAANEQFF
DNA: TGTGCTAGTGAAGCCGGGACAGGGGCCGCCAATGAGCAGTTCTTC

V: TRBV4-2
D: TRBD2
J: TRBJ2-7
length: 17
size: NA
CDR3: CASSQAATSGRRYEQYF
DNA: TGTGCCAGCAGCCAAGCTGCGACTAGCGGGAGAAGGTACGAGCAGTACTTC

V: TRBV3-2
D: NA
J: TRBJ1-5
length: 15
size: once
CDR3: CASSQDRGNNQPQHF
DNA: TGTGCCAGCAGCCAAGATCGGGGGAACAATCAGCCCCAGCATTTT

V: TRBV24-1
D: TRBD1
J: TRBJ1-5
length: 15
size: NA
CDR3: CATSGQGGNNQPQHF
DNA: TGTGCCACCAGTGGGCAGGGGGGTAACAATCAGCCCCAGCATTTT

V: TRBV29-1
D: TRBD1
J: TRBJ2-7
length: 11
size: NA
CDR3: CSVQGAHEQYF
DNA: TGCAGCGTGCAGGGGGCCCACGAGCAGTACTTC

V: TRBV5-1
D: NA
J: TRBJ2-2
length: 12
size: NA
CDR3: CASSIQSGELFF
DNA: TGCGCCAGCAGCATCCAGTCCGGGGAGCTGTTTTTT

V: TRBV20-1
D: NA
J: TRBJ1-3
length: 16
size: NA
CDR3: CSATPGLPISGNTIYF
DNA: TGCAGTGCCACTCCGGGACTACCAATCTCTGGAAACACCATATATTTT

V: TRBV12-3/TRBV12-4
D: TRBD2
J: TRBJ2-3
length: 17
size: few
CDR3: CASSLPGLAGDTDTQYF
DNA: TGTGCCAGCAGTTTACCCGGACTAGCGGGAGACACAGATACGCAGTATTTT

V: TRBV24-1
D: TRBD2
J: TRBJ2-3
length: 16
size: few
CDR3: CATSSRLGGGLDTQYF
DNA: TGTGCCACCAGCTCCCGGTTGGGGGGAGGGCTGGATACGCAGTATTTT

V: TRBV11-2
D: NA
J: TRBJ2-1
length: 14
size: NA
CDR3: CASSLVSGANEQFF
DNA: TGTGCCAGCAGCTTAGTGTCGGGGGCCAATGAGCAGTTCTTC

V: TRBV10-3
D: NA
J: TRBJ2-5
length: 13
size: many
CDR3: CAITPRPQETQYF
DNA: TGTGCCATCACCCCGCGCCCCCAAGAGACCCAGTACTTC

V: TRBV11-2
D: TRBD1
J: TRBJ2-1
length: 15
size: NA
CDR3: CASSTYRGRDNEQFF
DNA: TGTGCCAGCAGCACCTACAGGGGGCGGGACAATGAGCAGTTCTTC